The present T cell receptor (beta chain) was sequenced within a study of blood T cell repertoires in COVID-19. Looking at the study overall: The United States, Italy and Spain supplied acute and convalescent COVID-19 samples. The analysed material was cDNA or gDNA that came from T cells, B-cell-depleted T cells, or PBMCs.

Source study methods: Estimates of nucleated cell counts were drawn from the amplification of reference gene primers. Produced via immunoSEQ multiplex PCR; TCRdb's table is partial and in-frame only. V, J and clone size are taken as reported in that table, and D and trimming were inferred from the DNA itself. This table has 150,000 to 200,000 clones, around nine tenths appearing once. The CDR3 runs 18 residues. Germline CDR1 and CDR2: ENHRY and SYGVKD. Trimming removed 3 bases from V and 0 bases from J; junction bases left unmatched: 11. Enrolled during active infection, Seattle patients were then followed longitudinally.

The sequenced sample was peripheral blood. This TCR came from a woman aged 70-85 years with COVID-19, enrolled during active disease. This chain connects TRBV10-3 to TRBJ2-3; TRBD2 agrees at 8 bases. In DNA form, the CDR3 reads TGTGCCATCAGTGAAATGAGCGGGAGAGGGGGGAGCACAGATACGCAGTATTTT. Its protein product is CAISEMSGRGGSTDTQYF.